The 17 T cell receptor beta chains listed next were all sequenced from one sample in a study of T-cell reconstitution after alpha-beta-depleted transplantation in children. Unique molecular identifiers were built into the TCRbeta library. TCRdb reanalysed the PCR reads using MiXCR and keeps one entry per CDR3 protein. The profile covers 150,000 to 200,000 distinct CDR3 sequences, with less than 8% appearing a single time and 3% to 3.5% taken by the ten largest. The source was PBMCs from the stem cell graft donor, collected from the stem cell graft. Receptor source: a human donor who donated a stem cell graft to a child with Wiskott-Aldrich syndrome.

The chain uses TRBV12-5 and TRBJ1-1, with TRBD1 matching over 7 bases. The germline V gene has CDR1 LGHNT and CDR2 FRNRAP. This CDR3 spans 15 amino acids. J was trimmed by 6 bases and V by 3 bases; bases with no gene match: 10. The CDR3 is CASGLTTGFIAEAFF. CDR3 DNA: TGTGCTAGTGGTTTAACGACAGGGTTCATCGCTGAAGCTTTCTTT.

The rearrangement links TRBV7-8 to TRBJ2-3; D is unresolved. Germline V gene lookup returns CDR1 SGHVS and CDR2 FQNEAQ. CDR3 size: 14 residues. The V end lost 5 bases, the J end lost 0 bases, and 9 bases lay between the germline ends. The CDR3, as DNA: TGTGCCAGCAGCCCGTCGTACAGCACAGATACGCAGTATTTT. Its protein product is CASSPSYSTDTQYF. The full variable domain, completed using reference TRBV7-8 and TRBJ2-3, is GAGVSQSPRYKVAKRGQDVALRCDPISGHVSLFWYQQALGQGPEFLTYFQNEAQLDKSGLPSDRFFAERPEGSVSTLKIQRTQQEDSAVYLCASSPSYSTDTQYFGPGTRLTVL.

This clonotype showed up many times. The chain joins TRBV29-1 to TRBJ1-1; D remains unclear. Between the trimmed V and J ends, which lost 4 bases and 11 bases, there was a span of 14 bases. Germline-derived CDR1 and CDR2 are SQVTM and ANQGSEA. This CDR3 has 11 amino acids. The CDR3 DNA is TGCAGCGTTGTCCTGTCGGGCGGCGCTTTCTTT. Translating it yields CSVVLSGGAFF.

This clonotype was counted at least ten times. This sequence joins TRBV29-1 and TRBJ1-2, with a possible D match to TRBD1 (6 bases). Germline loops: CDR1 SQVTM, CDR2 ANQGSEA. The V and J ends lost 4 bases and 5 bases respectively, with 8 bases between them. The CDR3 length is 11 residues. The CDR3, as DNA: TGCAGCGTTGCAGGGGATTATGGCTACACCTTC. It is translated as CSVAGDYGYTF.

In this sample, this clonotype turned up a few times. The V call is TRBV5-1, the J call TRBJ2-5, with 7 bases lining up with TRBD2. V was clipped by 3 bases and J by 4 bases; unmatched bases: 12. The CDR3 is 16 amino acids. The germline V gene has CDR1 SGHRS and CDR2 YFSETQ. The CDR3 spells CASSSPSWGGRETQYF. The CDR3 nucleotides read TGCGCCAGCAGCTCCCCCTCGTGGGGGGGTCGAGAGACCCAGTACTTC.

The chain uses TRBV20-1 and TRBJ1-1; TRBD1 might be the D (6 bases). CDR3 length: 13 residues. Germline V gene lookup returns CDR1 DFQATT and CDR2 SNEGSKA (reference sequence). V lost 5 bases to trimming and J lost 3 bases, with 13 bases between them. The DNA of the CDR3 is TGCAGTGCTTCGCAGGGGCTGGACACTGAAGCTTTCTTT. It translates to CSASQGLDTEAFF.

This clonotype showed up many times. V is TRBV12-3 or TRBV12-4 and J is TRBJ1-4; D unclear. V lost 6 bases, J lost 3 bases, and 20 bases lay in between. This CDR3 is 17 amino acids long. The CDR3: CASSRSKPGLANEKLFF. CDR3 DNA: TGTGCCAGCAGCCGATCAAAACCGGGATTAGCTAATGAAAAACTGTTTTTT.

This clonotype was counted many times. The chain recombines TRBV29-1 with TRBJ2-7; 10 bases map to TRBD1. J lost 2 bases, V lost 4 bases, and 8 bases had no gene match. CDR1 and CDR2 from the germline V gene are SQVTM and ANQGSEA. The CDR3 is 15 residues long. The CDR3 nucleotides are TGCAGCGTTGGAGCGGGACAGGGGTTCACCTACGAGCAGTACTTC. Amino acids: CSVGAGQGFTYEQYF.

Many counts were recorded for this clonotype. The chain is built from TRBV12-3 or TRBV12-4 and TRBJ2-1; D possibly corresponds to TRBD2 (5 bases). V gave up 7 bases and J gave up 13 bases, with 14 bases separating them. This CDR3 comprises 11 residues. The CDR3 is CASTSTGRQFF. The CDR3 bases are TGTGCCAGCACCTCGACGGGAAGACAGTTCTTC.

The chain has TRBV5-1 and TRBJ2-1; TRBD1 agrees at 7 bases. This CDR3 region has 16 residues. The V and J ends lost 1 base and 2 bases, in that order; junction bases with no gene match: 6. The germline gives CDR1 SGHRS, CDR2 YFSETQ. DNA of the CDR3: TGCGCCAGCAGCTTGTTTACAGGGGTCACCTACAATGAGCAGTTCTTC. Encoded protein: CASSLFTGVTYNEQFF. Variable domain in full (rest from reference TRBV5-1 and TRBJ2-1): KAGVTQTPRYLIKTRGQQVTLSCSPISGHRSVSWYQQTPGQGLQFLFEYFSETQRNKGNFPGRFSGRQFSNSRSEMNVSTLELGDSALYLCASSLFTGVTYNEQFFGPGTRLTVL.

This clonotype has a count of ten or more. This sequence joins TRBV5-1 and TRBJ2-5; 8 nucleotides match TRBD2. The CDR3 length is 15 residues. Germline V gene lookup returns CDR1 SGHRS and CDR2 YFSETQ. V lost 4 bases, J lost 1 base, and 6 bases stayed unmatched. CDR3 in DNA: TGCGCCAGCAGCACCCAAGGGACTAGCCAAGAGACCCAGTACTTC. It encodes CASSTQGTSQETQYF.

Of note for this clonotype: A much larger clone differs by one base, so this may be a read error. The chain combines TRBV5-1 with TRBJ2-1; 13 bases map to TRBD2. Germline V gives CDR1 SGHRS, CDR2 YFSETQ. There are 16 residues in the CDR3. CDR3 coding DNA: TGCGCCAGCATCTTGACACTAGCGGGGGGGAGCAATGAGCAGTTCTTC. Translation: CASILTLAGGSNEQFF.

Many counts were recorded for this clonotype. This sequence joins TRBV5-1 and TRBJ2-1; 8 bases line up with TRBD2. CDR1 and CDR2 (germline): SGHRS, YFSETQ. This CDR3 is 15 amino acids long. The V segment lost 1 base and the J segment 7 bases; nucleotides outside the gene matches: 7. The CDR3 loop is CASSLSQAGDNEQFF. The CDR3, as DNA: TGCGCCAGCAGCTTGTCGCAAGCGGGGGATAATGAGCAGTTCTTC.

The V and J genes are TRBV7-9 and TRBJ2-7, with 9 nucleotides matching TRBD1. This CDR3 is built from 16 residues. The junction had 7 bases not matched to a gene; V was cut back by 2 bases and J by 2 bases. In germline, CDR1 is SEHNR, CDR2 FQNEAQ (reference sequence). CDR3 residues: CASSLQMGQGAYEQYF. CDR3 DNA sequence: TGTGCCAGCAGCTTACAAATGGGACAGGGAGCCTACGAGCAGTACTTC.

This clonotype was observed many times. V is TRBV27 and J is TRBJ1-1; possible D gene TRBD1, 6 bases. Germline V gene sequence: CDR1 MNHEY, CDR2 SMNVEV (reference sequence). Trimming left V 6 bases short and J 7 bases short, with 21 bases between. The CDR3 loop spans 15 amino acids. The CDR3 region is CASSQITGKTGEAFF. The CDR3 coding sequence is TGTGCCAGCAGCCAGATCACAGGGAAAACAGGTGAAGCTTTCTTT.

This clonotype was counted many times. The chain combines TRBV6-2 or TRBV6-3 with TRBJ2-1; TRBD2 matches 8 bases. The CDR3 extends over 13 amino acids. Trimming removed 5 bases from V and 7 bases from J; junction bases left unmatched: 4. Germline V CDR1 and CDR2: MNHEY, SVGEGT. The CDR3 DNA reads TGTGCCAGCAGTAGCGGGAGCGGGAATGAGCAGTTCTTC. Its protein product is CASSSGSGNEQFF.

The chain has TRBV12-3 or TRBV12-4 and TRBJ2-1; 9 bases align to TRBD2. Trimming took 6 bases from V and 13 from J; bases not matched to a gene: 13. CDR3 length equals 14 residues. The CDR3 here is CASSPGTSNSGQFF. In DNA form, the CDR3 reads TGTGCCAGCAGCCCCGGGACTAGCAACTCTGGACAGTTCTTC.